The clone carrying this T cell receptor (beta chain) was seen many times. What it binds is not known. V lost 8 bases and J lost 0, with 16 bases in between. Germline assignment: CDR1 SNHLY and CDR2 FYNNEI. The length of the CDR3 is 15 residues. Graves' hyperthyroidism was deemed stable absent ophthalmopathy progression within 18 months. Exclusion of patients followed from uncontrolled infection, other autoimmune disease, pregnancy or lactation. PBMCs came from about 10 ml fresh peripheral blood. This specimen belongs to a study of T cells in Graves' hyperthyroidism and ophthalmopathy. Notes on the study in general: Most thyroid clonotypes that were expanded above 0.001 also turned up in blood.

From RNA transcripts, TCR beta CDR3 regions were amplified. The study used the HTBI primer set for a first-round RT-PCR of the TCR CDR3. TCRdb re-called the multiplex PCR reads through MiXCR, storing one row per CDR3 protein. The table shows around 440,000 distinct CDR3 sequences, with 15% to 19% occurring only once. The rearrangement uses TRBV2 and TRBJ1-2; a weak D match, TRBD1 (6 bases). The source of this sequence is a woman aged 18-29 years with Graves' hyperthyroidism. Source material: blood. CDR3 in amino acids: CASPTRDTSNYGYTF. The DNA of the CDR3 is TGTGCCAGCCCAACCCGGGACACTTCTAACTATGGCTACACCTTC.